Included here is one T cell receptor (beta chain) sequence, with context. Antigen unknown. Stated treatment: approximately 10-day PBMC culture with coronavirus spike peptide pools or control peptides (ViraFEST assay). Via ViraFEST, peptide pools expanded antigen-specific T cells before TCR sequencing. Sequencing of DNA taken from cultured CD4+ T cells relied on the Oncomine TCR Beta short-read assay. TCRdb reprocessed the PCR reads with MiXCR, giving one entry per CDR3 protein. The table shows 3,500 to 4,000 distinct CDR3 sequences, with roughly 40% occurring only once. This sample was included in a study of vaccination and CD4 T cells after COVID-19. The CDR3 sequence is 14 residues long. V lost 6 bases, J lost 10 bases, and 19 bases lay in between. Germline loops: CDR1 MNHNS, CDR2 SASEGT.

The sequenced material came from CD4+ T cells from blood, cultured in vitro. This chain joins TRBV6-1 and TRBJ1-5; possible D gene TRBD1, 5 bases. This TCR was sampled from a human donor who had recovered from COVID-19. The CDR3 loop reads CASRGGRAPEPQHF. Here the CDR3 DNA reads TGTGCCAGCAGGGGGGGTAGAGCTCCGGAACCCCAGCATTTT.